These T cell receptor beta chains were read from a single sample in a study of T cell responses to AZD1222 COVID-19 vaccine. The table came from immunoSEQ multiplex PCR; TCRdb's copy has only in-frame clones and leaves some out. The repertoire holds about 130,000 clones, with 87% as singletons. The sample consisted of peripheral blood, taken on day 0 of AZD1222 vaccination. The receptors shown here come from an adult in good health. The CDR3 runs from the conserved cysteine through the conserved F or W. The D gene is left open where the match is weak. The size field is filled for only some rows; it gives once, few, many or a size class.

>TRBJ1-2|NA|TRBV5-8|NA
CASSRILGGYTF
TGTGCCAGCAGCAGAATTCTAGGGGGCTACACCTTC
>TRBJ2-2|NA|TRBV6-2/TRBV6-3|NA
CASSYSALSNTGELFF
TGTGCCAGCAGTTACTCGGCACTATCGAACACCGGGGAGCTGTTTTTT
>TRBJ2-5|NA|TRBV3-1/TRBV3-2|NA
CASSPGLFQETQYF
TGTGCCAGCAGCCCGGGACTGTTTCAAGAGACCCAGTACTTC
>TRBJ1-1|NA|TRBV5-6|NA
CASSISSGAEAFF
TGTGCCAGCAGCATTAGTTCGGGAGCTGAAGCTTTCTTT
>TRBJ1-5|NA|TRBV3-1/TRBV3-2|TRBD1
CASSQGTGGSNQPQHF
TGTGCCAGCAGCCAGGGGACAGGGGGGAGCAATCAGCCCCAGCATTTT
>TRBJ2-2|NA|TRBV6-2/TRBV6-3|TRBD2
CASSYTGTSGGNTGELFF
TGTGCCAGCAGTTACACCGGGACTAGCGGGGGAAACACCGGGGAGCTGTTTTTT
>TRBJ2-1|NA|TRBV7-2|TRBD1
CASSFGQGASGGEQFF
TGTGCCAGCAGCTTCGGACAGGGGGCGTCTGGGGGTGAGCAGTTCTTC
>TRBJ1-6|NA|TRBV5-1|NA
CASSSATGRYNSPLHF
TGCGCCAGCAGCTCTGCTACGGGCCGATATAATTCACCCCTCCACTTT
>TRBJ1-3|NA|TRBV2|NA
CASSESILLSSGNTIYF
TGTGCCAGCAGTGAATCGATTTTGTTGAGCTCTGGAAACACCATATATTTT
>TRBJ2-3|NA|TRBV18|TRBD1
CASSLTGTASTDTQYF
TGTGCCAGCTCACTTACCGGGACAGCAAGCACAGATACGCAGTATTTT
>TRBJ2-7|NA|TRBV27|NA
CASSLVGNSYEQYF
TGTGCCAGCAGTTTGGTAGGGAACTCCTACGAGCAGTACTTC
>TRBJ1-1|few|TRBV6-1|NA
CASSEYREAFF
TGTGCCAGCAGTGAATACAGGGAAGCTTTCTTT
>TRBJ2-1|NA|TRBV5-1|NA
CASSLGLYNEQFF
TGCGCCAGCAGCTTGGGTCTCTACAATGAGCAGTTCTTC
>TRBJ2-1|NA|TRBV7-7|TRBD2
CASSLGLAGYNEQFF
TGTGCTAGCAGCTTAGGGTTAGCGGGGTACAATGAGCAGTTCTTC
>TRBJ1-2|NA|TRBV29-1|NA
CSVDTSKRGFGGYTF
TGCAGCGTCGACACCTCAAAAAGGGGGTTCGGTGGCTACACCTTC